These 30 T cell receptor beta chains came from one sample sequenced in a study of identical twins. TCRdb reprocessed the 5' RACE reads via MiXCR and lists one record per CDR3 protein. The profile shows hundreds of thousands of distinct CDR3 sequences, 24% of them singletons. These records were also assigned to another study, of T cells expressing NK-cell markers.

Sequences were obtained from CD4+ T cells sorted from blood. These receptors came from a woman aged 18-29 years in good health.

CDR3 loop: CSARGAGGTNNEQFF. CDR3 in DNA: TGCAGTGCTAGAGGAGCCGGCGGGACAAACAATGAGCAGTTCTTC. The J gene is TRBJ2-1, the V gene TRBV20-1; the D gene could be TRBD1 or TRBD2 (6 bases each). The V gene lost 1 base and the J gene lost 5 bases, with 15 bases spanning the gap. Per the germline V gene, CDR1 is DFQATT and CDR2 is SNEGSKA (reference sequence). The CDR3 loop spans 15 amino acids.

This chain connects TRBV7-9 to TRBJ2-5, with D unresolved. V lost 2 bases and J lost 1, with 11 bases in between. Germline V gene lookup returns CDR1 SEHNR and CDR2 FQNEAQ (reference sequence). This CDR3 region has 15 residues. CDR3 amino acids: CASSLNTAIQETQYF. CDR3 DNA sequence: TGTGCCAGCAGCTTAAATACGGCTATCCAAGAGACCCAGTACTTC.

The chain employs TRBV4-3 and TRBJ2-1, with 8 bases identical to TRBD1. CDR1 LGHNA and CDR2 YSLEER come from the germline V gene. V dropped 5 bases and J dropped 7; count of bases not matched to a gene: 7. The CDR3 loop spans 14 amino acids. The CDR3 loop reads CASSYWTGLNEQFF. The CDR3, as DNA: TGCGCCAGCAGCTACTGGACAGGGCTTAATGAGCAGTTCTTC.

This clonotype was seen a handful of times. The rearrangement joins TRBV29-1 to TRBJ1-2, with 9 bases fitting TRBD1. The germline CDR1 and CDR2 sequences are SQVTM and ANQGSEA. CDR3 length equals 16 residues. With V trimmed by 2 bases and J by 4 bases, 11 bases remained unmatched. The CDR3 DNA reads as TGCAGCGTTGAATTTGCACAAGACAGGGGGATCTATGGCTACACCTTC. Translated: CSVEFAQDRGIYGYTF. Based on the CDR3 plus reference TRBV29-1 and TRBJ1-2, the full variable domain is SAVISQKPSRDICQRGTSLTIQCQVDSQVTMMFWYRQQPGQSLTLIATANQGSEATYESGFVIDKFPISRPNLTFSTLTVSNMSPEDSSIYLCSVEFAQDRGIYGYTFGSGTRLTVV.

This clonotype was picked up many times. The chain couples TRBV11-1 to TRBJ2-3; tentatively, D is TRBD1 (10 bases). The ends were cut back, 5 bases at V and 2 bases at J, with 23 bases in the middle. This CDR3 comprises 18 residues. Germline V gene data show CDR1 as SGHAT and CDR2 as FQDESV (reference sequence). CDR3 amino acids: CASSNPGQGTSLTDTQYF. For the CDR3, the DNA is TGTGCCAGCAGCAATCCGGGACAGGGGACTAGCCTCACAGATACGCAGTATTTT.

This chain links TRBV6-1 with TRBJ1-1, with a possible D match to TRBD1 (6 bases). This CDR3 spans 11 amino acids. V was pared by 6 bases and J by 11 bases, with 13 bases between. CDR1 is MNHNS, CDR2 SASEGT, per germline. CDR3 sequence reads: CASRAGVDAFF. As DNA, the CDR3 is TGTGCCAGCAGGGCAGGGGTGGATGCTTTCTTT.

The rearrangement uses TRBV5-1 and TRBJ2-7; 7 bases map to TRBD2. V lost 4 bases and J lost 2; bases outside the gene matches: 9. CDR3 length equals 15 residues. Germline V gene sequence: CDR1 SGHRS, CDR2 YFSETQ. The DNA of the CDR3 is TGCGCCAGCAGCACGCGCGGGAGTAGTGCCTACGAGCAGTACTTC. This translates into CASSTRGSSAYEQYF.

The chain couples TRBV6-5 to TRBJ2-3, with 10 positions matching TRBD1. The CDR3 consists of 16 residues. After removal of 0 bases from V and 3 bases from J, the junction contained 3 bases not matched to a gene. CDR1 is MNHEY, CDR2 SVGAGI, per germline. The CDR3, as DNA: TGTGCCAGCAGTTACTCCTCGGGACAGGGGACAGATACGCAGTATTTT. Its protein product is CASSYSSGQGTDTQYF.

The rearrangement uses TRBV5-1 and TRBJ2-6; maybe TRBD1 (6 bases). The germline CDR1 and CDR2 sequences are SGHRS and YFSETQ. The CDR3 is 16 residues long. The V end was cut by 7 bases, the J end by 4 bases, with 18 bases between. Here the CDR3 DNA reads TGCGCCAGCCATAACTCCAGGGGAAGCGGGGCCAACGTCCTGACTTTC. Translated: CASHNSRGSGANVLTF.

A few counts support this clonotype. The rearrangement links TRBV7-2 to TRBJ2-5; maybe TRBD2 (7 bases). The CDR3 length is 15 residues. Trimming removed 4 bases at V and 4 bases at J, with 16 bases between. Germline V gene data show CDR1 as SGHTA and CDR2 as FQGNSA. The CDR3 bases are TGTGCCAGCAGCTCGCGGGGGCCGGGGGTAGAGACCCAGTACTTC. Protein sequence: CASSSRGPGVETQYF.

Only a few counts were recorded for this clonotype. This rearrangement joins TRBV11-2 to TRBJ2-5; D might be TRBD1 (6 bases). The CDR3 extends over 16 amino acids. Trimming removed 2 bases from V and 4 bases from J, with 17 bases in between. Germline loops: CDR1 SGHAT, CDR2 FQNNGV. The CDR3 region is CASSLLGAREGETQYF. The CDR3 nucleotides are TGTGCCAGCAGCTTATTGGGGGCGCGAGAGGGAGAGACCCAGTACTTC.

This sequence joins TRBV30 and TRBJ2-7, with 8 bases matching TRBD2. The CDR3 contains 15 residues. Germline trimming cut 0 bases from V and 8 bases from J; bases unmatched to any gene: 12. Germline CDR1 is GTSNPN and CDR2 is SVGIG (reference sequence). CDR3 DNA sequence: TGTGCCTGGAGTGTATCAGCGGGAGAAAGGGCGAAGCAGTACTTC. This sequence encodes CAWSVSAGERAKQYF.

This chain links TRBV7-9 with TRBJ2-1; the D gene is possibly TRBD1 (6 bases). CDR3 length equals 16 residues. Germline CDR1 and CDR2: SEHNR and FQNEAQ (reference sequence). V lost 5 bases and J lost 3, with 17 bases in between. CDR3 DNA: TGTGCCAGCAGCCCCAAGACGACAGGAAACTACAATGAGCAGTTCTTC. Protein product: CASSPKTTGNYNEQFF.

As DNA, the CDR3 is TGTGCCTGGAGCTTGGACAGGGTCAACGAGCAGTACTTC. This translates into CAWSLDRVNEQYF. The genes are TRBV30 and TRBJ2-7; 8 positions match TRBD1. CDR1 is GTSNPN and CDR2 is SVGIG in the germline V gene (reference sequence). Losses at the gene ends were 3 bases for V and 5 bases for J; bases not matched to a gene: 6. The CDR3 runs to 13 residues. Supplemented by reference TRBV30 and TRBJ2-7, the full variable domain reads SQTIHQWPATLVQPVGSPLSLECTVEGTSNPNLYWYRQAAGRGLQLLFYSVGIGQISSEVPQNLSASRPQDRQFILSSKKLLLSDSGFYLCAWSLDRVNEQYFGPGTRLTVT.

The chain couples TRBV5-1 to TRBJ2-5; 9 nucleotides match TRBD2. The CDR3 runs to 16 residues. Germline V gene sequence: CDR1 SGHRS, CDR2 YFSETQ. The trim removed 0 bases at V and 5 bases at J, leaving 8 bases unmatched. The CDR3 here is CASSLAPAGGGETQYF. CDR3 DNA: TGCGCCAGCAGCTTGGCCCCAGCGGGAGGTGGGGAGACCCAGTACTTC. Full variable domain (rest looked up from reference TRBV5-1 and TRBJ2-5): KAGVTQTPRYLIKTRGQQVTLSCSPISGHRSVSWYQQTPGQGLQFLFEYFSETQRNKGNFPGRFSGRQFSNSRSEMNVSTLELGDSALYLCASSLAPAGGGETQYFGPGTRLLVL.

The chain joins TRBV20-1 to TRBJ1-2, with unresolved D. CDR1 DFQATT and CDR2 SNEGSKA come from the germline V gene (reference sequence). Trimming left V 5 bases short and J 3 bases short, with 10 bases between. The CDR3 contains 12 residues. The CDR3 nucleotides read TGCAGTGCTCCTGGGTACGACTATGGCTACACCTTC. Translation gives CSAPGYDYGYTF.

The J gene is TRBJ2-1, the V gene TRBV5-1, with a weak D call TRBD2 (8 bases). This CDR3 region has 15 residues. Trimming left V 5 bases short and J 7 bases short, with 19 bases between. Germline V gene lookup returns CDR1 SGHRS and CDR2 YFSETQ. The CDR3 bases are TGCGCCAGCAGGCCGGGAGGGGGCACGGGGAATGAGCAGTTCTTC. Translation gives CASRPGGGTGNEQFF.

The chain has TRBV5-1 and TRBJ2-2; 8 nucleotides agree with TRBD2. The CDR3 totals 15 residues. V dropped 0 bases and J dropped 6; count of bases not matched to a gene: 4. Germline V gene data show CDR1 as SGHRS and CDR2 as YFSETQ. The CDR3 nucleotides are TGCGCCAGCAGCTTGGTAGCGGGATTATCCGGGGAGCTGTTTTTT. Translation: CASSLVAGLSGELFF.

V and J are TRBV20-1 and TRBJ1-2; no definite D call. Germline assignment: CDR1 DFQATT and CDR2 SNEGSKA (reference sequence). This CDR3 is 13 amino acids long. Between the trimmed V and J ends, which lost 4 bases and 8 bases, there was a span of 17 bases. The CDR3 DNA sequence: TGCAGTGCTATCGGCAATCAGGCTTACGGCTACACCTTC. It translates to CSAIGNQAYGYTF.

The chain links TRBV7-2 to TRBJ1-1; D call uncertain. V shed 5 bases and J shed 0 bases, with 10 bases lying between them. This CDR3 is built from 14 residues. Germline V CDR1 and CDR2: SGHTA, FQGNSA. The CDR3 sequence is CASSPAGLNTEAFF. The DNA of the CDR3 is TGTGCCAGCAGCCCAGCCGGGCTGAACACTGAAGCTTTCTTT.

The genes are TRBV29-1 and TRBJ1-1; TRBD1 agrees at 7 bases. Germline V gives CDR1 SQVTM, CDR2 ANQGSEA. Unmatched junction bases numbered 6, after V lost 4 bases and J lost 1 base. This CDR3 is 14 amino acids long. The CDR3 protein is CSVAPQGENTEAFF. Here the CDR3 DNA reads TGCAGCGTTGCCCCGCAGGGGGAGAACACTGAAGCTTTCTTT. Together with reference TRBV29-1 and TRBJ1-1, the CDR3 gives the full variable domain: SAVISQKPSRDICQRGTSLTIQCQVDSQVTMMFWYRQQPGQSLTLIATANQGSEATYESGFVIDKFPISRPNLTFSTLTVSNMSPEDSSIYLCSVAPQGENTEAFFGQGTRLTVV.

This clonotype was seen more than once but under ten times. The J gene is TRBJ1-4, the V gene TRBV5-1; D unresolved. V was shortened by 0 bases and J by 8 bases, with 8 bases between the two germline ends. CDR1 is SGHRS, CDR2 YFSETQ, per germline. The CDR3 consists of 13 residues. This CDR3 is CASSLEPGEKLFF. The CDR3 DNA reads as TGCGCCAGCAGCTTGGAGCCTGGCGAAAAACTGTTTTTT. The whole variable domain, filled in from reference TRBV5-1 and TRBJ1-4, reads KAGVTQTPRYLIKTRGQQVTLSCSPISGHRSVSWYQQTPGQGLQFLFEYFSETQRNKGNFPGRFSGRQFSNSRSEMNVSTLELGDSALYLCASSLEPGEKLFFGSGTQLSVL.

V and J are TRBV30 and TRBJ1-5; D not certain. The CDR3 covers 13 residues. Germline CDR1 is GTSNPN and CDR2 is SVGIG (reference sequence). Trimming removed 5 bases from V and 7 bases from J, with 15 bases in between. CDR3 amino acids: CAWSGLRYQPQHF. CDR3 bases: TGTGCCTGGTCAGGACTCCGATACCAGCCCCAGCATTTT.

DNA for the CDR3: TGCAGTGCTAGAGGTGCCGGGACCTCCCTTTACGAGCAGTACTTC. Its translation: CSARGAGTSLYEQYF. The V and J genes are TRBV20-1 and TRBJ2-7, with D tentatively TRBD1 or TRBD2 (5 bases each). This CDR3 spans 15 amino acids. The V gene lost 1 base and the J gene lost 4 bases, with 17 bases spanning the gap. Germline V gives CDR1 DFQATT, CDR2 SNEGSKA (reference sequence).

The sample holds many counts of this clonotype. This chain links TRBV3-1 with TRBJ2-7; 7 positions agree with TRBD1. The V and J ends lost 4 bases and 2 bases, in that order; junction bases with no gene match: 8. This CDR3 is 15 amino acids long. CDR1 is LGHDT and CDR2 is YNNKEL in the germline V gene (reference sequence). The CDR3 loop reads CASSPSGRGTYEQYF. The DNA of the CDR3 is TGTGCCAGCAGCCCGTCCGGCAGGGGGACCTACGAGCAGTACTTC.

This clonotype showed up just once. The rearrangement joins TRBV6-2 or TRBV6-3 to TRBJ2-3, with 10 bases fitting TRBD2. V was pared by 6 bases and J by 7 bases, with 7 bases of the junction left unmatched. The germline V gene encodes CDR1 MNHEY and CDR2 SVGEGT. This CDR3 is 14 amino acids long. This CDR3 is CASRKAGGPNTQYF. Here the CDR3 DNA reads TGTGCCAGCAGGAAAGCGGGAGGGCCGAATACGCAGTATTTT.

This clonotype has just a few counts. The V call is TRBV20-1, the J call TRBJ2-3; D is uncertain. The CDR3 length is 12 residues. Germline V gene data show CDR1 as DFQATT and CDR2 as SNEGSKA (reference sequence). V lost 3 bases and J lost 3, with 7 bases in between. The CDR3 reads CSARDPTDTQYF. The CDR3 DNA reads as TGCAGTGCTAGGGACCCAACAGATACGCAGTATTTT.

V usage is TRBV5-1 and J usage is TRBJ1-5; D possibly corresponds to TRBD1 (6 bases). V lost 0 bases and J 3 bases, leaving 13 bases between the germline ends. This CDR3 has 16 amino acids. From germline, CDR1 is SGHRS and CDR2 YFSETQ. In DNA, the CDR3 is TGCGCCAGCAGCTTGGTTGCGGGGGGGCTCAATCAGCCCCAGCATTTT. Translation: CASSLVAGGLNQPQHF.

This clonotype has only a few counts. V gene TRBV7-2 combines with J gene TRBJ2-1; D not certain. The CDR3 sequence is 15 residues long. The germline gives CDR1 SGHTA, CDR2 FQGNSA. Trimming shortened V by 4 bases and J by 1 base, and 11 bases separated the two germline ends. CDR3 in amino acids: CASSYQLMSYNEQFF. The CDR3 region has the DNA TGTGCCAGCAGCTACCAACTAATGTCCTACAATGAGCAGTTCTTC. Supplemented by reference TRBV7-2 and TRBJ2-1, the full variable domain reads GAGVSQSPSNKVTEKGKDVELRCDPISGHTALYWYRQSLGQGLEFLIYFQGNSAPDKSGLPSDRFSAERTGGSVSTLTIQRTQQEDSAVYLCASSYQLMSYNEQFFGPGTRLTVL.

The chain joins TRBV11-3 to TRBJ2-6; the D is unclear. The CDR3 contains 16 residues. Trimming removed 5 bases at V and 0 bases at J, with 11 bases between. Germline V gives CDR1 SGHNT, CDR2 YENEEA. The CDR3 nucleotides are TGTGCCAGCAGCGGGCGCGGAGCCTCTGGGGCCAACGTCCTGACTTTC. Its protein is CASSGRGASGANVLTF. Full variable domain (missing parts from reference TRBV11-3 and TRBJ2-6): EAGVVQSPRYKIIEKKQPVAFWCNPISGHNTLYWYLQNLGQGPELLIRYENEEAVDDSQLPKDRFSAERLKGVDSTLKIQPAELGDSAVYLCASSGRGASGANVLTFGAGSRLTVL.